This is a list of T cell receptor beta chains from one sample in a study of blood T cell repertoires in COVID-19. Only in-frame clones appear in the TCRdb table, and some are missing; sequencing was by immunoSEQ multiplex PCR. The sample lists 250,000 to 400,000 clones; approximately 81% were seen once. Sequencing used PBMCs or T cells enriched from blood (not recorded which). The origin of the receptors is a woman younger than 45 who had been exposed to COVID-19. Each CDR3 is given with its conserved first and last residue.

v_gene: TRBV7-6
j_gene: TRBJ2-7
CDR3aa: CASSPSGPTYEQYF

v_gene: TRBV12-3/TRBV12-4
j_gene: TRBJ1-2
CDR3aa: CASSPGRGHGYTF

v_gene: TRBV19
j_gene: TRBJ2-7
CDR3aa: CASSSQGTSGNSYEQYF

v_gene: TRBV28
j_gene: TRBJ1-2
CDR3aa: CASSLRDRAGGYTF

v_gene: TRBV27
j_gene: TRBJ1-2
CDR3aa: CATAAGNYGYTF

v_gene: TRBV28
j_gene: TRBJ2-7
CDR3aa: CASTLPRPGDTYEQYF

v_gene: TRBV4-1
j_gene: TRBJ1-2
CDR3aa: CASSQAKGQGAYGYTF

v_gene: TRBV21-1
j_gene: TRBJ2-7
CDR3aa: CASSIVGPYGYEQYF

v_gene: TRBV2
j_gene: TRBJ2-5
CDR3aa: CASSETSGGASETQYF

v_gene: TRBV5-1
j_gene: TRBJ2-1
CDR3aa: CASSHGLGTNEQFF

v_gene: TRBV18
j_gene: TRBJ1-2
CDR3aa: CASSPQGQGPYSYGYTF

v_gene: TRBV7-6
j_gene: TRBJ2-3
CDR3aa: CASSLRTERIDTQYF

v_gene: TRBV6-1
j_gene: TRBJ2-7
CDR3aa: CASSEEGGDRGRDEQYF

v_gene: TRBV20-1
j_gene: TRBJ1-2
CDR3aa: CSVQAFYGYTF

v_gene: TRBV9
j_gene: TRBJ1-6
CDR3aa: CASSSGQSSYNSPLHF

v_gene: TRBV4-3
j_gene: TRBJ2-5
CDR3aa: CASSQDALEETQYF